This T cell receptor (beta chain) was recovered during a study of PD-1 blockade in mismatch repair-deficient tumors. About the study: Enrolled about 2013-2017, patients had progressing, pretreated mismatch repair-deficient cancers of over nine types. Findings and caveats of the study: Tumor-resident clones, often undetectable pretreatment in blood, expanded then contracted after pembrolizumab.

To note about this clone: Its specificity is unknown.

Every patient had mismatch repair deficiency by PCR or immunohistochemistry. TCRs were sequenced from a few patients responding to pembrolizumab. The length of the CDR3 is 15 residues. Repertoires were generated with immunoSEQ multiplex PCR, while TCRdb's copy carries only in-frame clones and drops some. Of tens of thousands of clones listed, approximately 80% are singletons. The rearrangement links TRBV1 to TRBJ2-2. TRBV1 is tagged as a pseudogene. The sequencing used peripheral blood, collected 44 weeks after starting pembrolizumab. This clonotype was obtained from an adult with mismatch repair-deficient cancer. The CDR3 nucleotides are TGCACCAGCAGCCAAGATAGGAGGGGGTCCGGGGAGCTGTTTTTT. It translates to CTSSQDRRGSGELFF.